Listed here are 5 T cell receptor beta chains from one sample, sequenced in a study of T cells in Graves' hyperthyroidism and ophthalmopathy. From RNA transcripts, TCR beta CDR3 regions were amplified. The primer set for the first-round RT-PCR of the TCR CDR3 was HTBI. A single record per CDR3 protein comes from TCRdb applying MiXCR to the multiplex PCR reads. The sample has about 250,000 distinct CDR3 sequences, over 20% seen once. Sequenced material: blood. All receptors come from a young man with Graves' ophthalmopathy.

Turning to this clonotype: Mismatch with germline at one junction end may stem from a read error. The CDR3 nucleotides read TGTGCCAGCTCAACGGGGAACCCTGAAGCTTTCTTT. Its translation is CASSTGNPEAFF. The chain combines TRBV18 with TRBJ1-1, with D uncertain. The CDR3 contains 12 residues. From germline, CDR1 is KGHSH and CDR2 LQKENI.

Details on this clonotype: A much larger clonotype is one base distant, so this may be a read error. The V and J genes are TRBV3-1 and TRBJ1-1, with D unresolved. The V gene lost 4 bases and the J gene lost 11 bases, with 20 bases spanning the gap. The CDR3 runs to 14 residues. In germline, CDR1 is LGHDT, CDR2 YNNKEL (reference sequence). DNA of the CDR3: TGTGCCAGCAGCCGACAACTCTTGATGGTTGGGGCTTTCTTT. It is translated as CASSRQLLMVGAFF.

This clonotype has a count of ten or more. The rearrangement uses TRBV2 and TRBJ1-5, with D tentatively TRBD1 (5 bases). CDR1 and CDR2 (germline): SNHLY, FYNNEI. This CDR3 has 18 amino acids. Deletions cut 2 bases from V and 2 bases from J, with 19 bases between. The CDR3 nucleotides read TGTGCCAGCAGTGAACGGATTTATAGCGGGGCCGGCAATCAGCCCCAGCATTTT. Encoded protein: CASSERIYSGAGNQPQHF.

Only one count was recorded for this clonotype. The CDR3 here is CASSYGLMGRLAGPNTGELFF. The CDR3 DNA follows: TGTGCCAGCAGTTACGGATTGATGGGGAGACTAGCGGGGCCGAACACCGGGGAGCTGTTTTTT. The rearrangement links TRBV6-9 to TRBJ2-2; TRBD2 agrees at 11 bases. Germline CDR1 is MNHGY and CDR2 is SVAAGI. Losses at the gene ends were 3 bases for V and 0 bases for J; bases not matched to a gene: 15. The CDR3 runs to 21 residues.

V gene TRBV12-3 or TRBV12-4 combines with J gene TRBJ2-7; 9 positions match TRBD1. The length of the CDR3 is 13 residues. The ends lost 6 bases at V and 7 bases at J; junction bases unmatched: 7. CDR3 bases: TGTGCCAGCAGACCAAGACAGGGGGAGGAGCAGTACTTC. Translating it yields CASRPRQGEEQYF.